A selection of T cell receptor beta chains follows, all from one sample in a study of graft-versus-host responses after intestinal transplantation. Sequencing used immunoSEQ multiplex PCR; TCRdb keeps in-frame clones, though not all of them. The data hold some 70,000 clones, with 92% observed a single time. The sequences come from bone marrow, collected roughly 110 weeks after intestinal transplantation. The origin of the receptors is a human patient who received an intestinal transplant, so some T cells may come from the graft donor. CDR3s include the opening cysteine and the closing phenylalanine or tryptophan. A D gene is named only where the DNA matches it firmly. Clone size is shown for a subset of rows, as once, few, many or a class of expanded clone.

CDR3: CASSARGLAGGLEETQYF
DNA: TGTGCCAGCAGCGCCCGTGGACTAGCGGGGGGGTTGGAAGAGACCCAGTACTTC
V: TRBV11-1
J: TRBJ2-5
size: .
D: TRBD2

CDR3: CATRPPGVQSQYF
DNA: TGTGCCACGAGGCCGCCGGGGGTCCAGTCGCAGTATTTT
V: TRBV6-5
J: TRBJ2-3
size: .
D: .

CDR3: CASTPVGSSGYTF
DNA: TGTGCCAGTACCCCTGTTGGGAGCTCTGGCTACACCTTC
V: TRBV19
J: TRBJ1-2
size: few
D: .

CDR3: CASSYEQHLNYGYTF
DNA: TGTGCCAGCAGTTACGAACAGCACTTGAACTATGGCTACACCTTC
V: TRBV6-5
J: TRBJ1-2
size: .
D: .

CDR3: CASSLLTGGGTDTQYF
DNA: TGCGCCAGCAGCTTACTGACAGGGGGTGGGACAGATACGCAGTATTTT
V: TRBV5-1
J: TRBJ2-3
size: .
D: TRBD1

CDR3: CASSLRTDDTQYF
DNA: TGTGCCAGCAGCCTAAGGACTGATGATACGCAGTATTTT
V: TRBV7-9
J: TRBJ2-3
size: .
D: .

CDR3: CASSLAGLAGNYEQYF
DNA: TGTGCCAGCAGCTTAGCCGGACTAGCGGGGAACTACGAGCAGTACTTC
V: TRBV11-3
J: TRBJ2-7
size: .
D: TRBD2

CDR3: CASSFTGYSPLHF
DNA: TGTGCCAGCAGCTTTACTGGGTATTCACCCCTCCACTTT
V: TRBV5-6
J: TRBJ1-6
size: few
D: .

CDR3: CASSQGASSVEQFF
DNA: TGCGCCAGCAGCCAAGGTGCTAGTTCTGTTGAGCAGTTCTTC
V: TRBV4-1
J: TRBJ2-1
size: once
D: .

CDR3: CAISAGGEDTQYF
DNA: TGTGCCATCAGTGCCGGGGGAGAGGATACGCAGTATTTT
V: TRBV10-3
J: TRBJ2-3
size: .
D: .

CDR3: CASSLQGSDNQPQHF
DNA: TGTGCCAGCAGCCTACAGGGATCCGACAATCAGCCCCAGCATTTT
V: TRBV2
J: TRBJ1-5
size: .
D: .

CDR3: CASSVRGGRAQEQFF
DNA: TGTGCCAGCAGTGTAAGGGGCGGGAGGGCCCAAGAGCAGTTCTTC
V: TRBV6-1
J: TRBJ2-1
size: .
D: TRBD2

CDR3: CATSRDWASGTRFNEQFF
DNA: TGTGCCACCAGCAGAGATTGGGCTAGCGGGACTAGGTTCAATGAGCAGTTCTTC
V: TRBV15
J: TRBJ2-1
size: once
D: TRBD2

CDR3: CASSENGEGSYNEQFF
DNA: TGCGCCAGCAGTGAGAATGGCGAAGGCTCCTACAATGAGCAGTTCTTC
V: TRBV10-1
J: TRBJ2-1
size: .
D: .

CDR3: CASRTGGHPPYEQYF
DNA: TGTGCCAGCAGGACAGGGGGCCACCCTCCCTACGAGCAGTACTTC
V: TRBV6-5
J: TRBJ2-7
size: .
D: TRBD1

CDR3: CASSERGETQYF
DNA: TGTGCCAGCAGTGAACGGGGCGAGACCCAGTACTTC
V: TRBV6-1
J: TRBJ2-5
size: .
D: .

CDR3: CASSIAGGPSSGELFF
DNA: TGTGCCAGCAGCATAGCGGGAGGGCCCTCATCGGGGGAGCTGTTTTTT
V: TRBV9
J: TRBJ2-2
size: .
D: TRBD2

CDR3: CASSFLTHGDSPLHF
DNA: TGTGCCAGCAGTTTCTTGACCCACGGGGATTCACCCCTCCACTTT
V: TRBV27
J: TRBJ1-6
size: .
D: .

CDR3: CASSRDSGANVLTF
DNA: TGTGCCAGCAGCCGGGACTCTGGGGCCAACGTCCTGACTTTC
V: TRBV7-7
J: TRBJ2-6
size: .
D: .

CDR3: CASGPQGRDTEAFF
DNA: TGTGCCAGCGGGCCACAGGGGAGGGACACTGAAGCTTTCTTT
V: TRBV27
J: TRBJ1-1
size: .
D: TRBD1

CDR3: CASSSGTGNYEQYF
DNA: TGTGCCAGCAGCTCCGGGACAGGGAATTACGAGCAGTACTTC
V: TRBV7-6
J: TRBJ2-7
size: once
D: TRBD1

CDR3: CASSENGVLWNTIYF
DNA: TGTGCCAGCAGCGAAAACGGGGTCCTATGGAACACCATATATTTT
V: TRBV7-2
J: TRBJ1-3
size: .
D: .

CDR3: CASSPMDRGRGGELFF
DNA: TGCGCCAGCAGCCCCATGGACAGGGGGCGAGGCGGGGAGCTGTTTTTT
V: TRBV5-1
J: TRBJ2-2
size: once
D: TRBD1

CDR3: CASSGPGLAGGEQYF
DNA: TGCGCCAGCAGCGGACCGGGACTAGCGGGAGGCGAGCAGTACTTC
V: TRBV4-1
J: TRBJ2-7
size: .
D: TRBD2

CDR3: CASRPRLDEAFF
DNA: TGTGCCAGTAGACCCCGGTTGGATGAAGCTTTCTTT
V: TRBV19
J: TRBJ1-1
size: .
D: .

CDR3: CASSELAGVGTDTQYF
DNA: TGTGCCAGCAGTGAACTAGCGGGAGTTGGCACAGATACGCAGTATTTT
V: TRBV6-1
J: TRBJ2-3
size: few
D: TRBD2